This TCR beta chain comes out of a study of sequential checkpoint blockade in melanoma. Overall study context: Maintenance nivolumab came after either treatment sequence.

Documented treatment: randomized to nivolumab then ipilimumab (arm A) or the reverse (arm B). CDR1 and CDR2 (germline): GTSNPN, SVGIG (reference sequence). The CDR3 has 11 amino acids. V was clipped by 4 bases and J by 4 bases, with 7 bases between them. Using immunoSEQ multiplex PCR, the repertoire was profiled, and TCRdb retains in-frame clones only, with some absent. The table lists around 15,000 clones, about 92% of them singletons. The TCR was taken from a human donor with melanoma. V gene TRBV30 combines with J gene TRBJ1-2; D is unresolved. This specimen consisted of CD8+ T cells sorted from blood (inferred from file names), obtained from a patient given nivolumab and ipilimumab in sequence. The CDR3 protein is CAWMGFYGYTF. In DNA, the CDR3 is TGTGCCTGGATGGGCTTCTATGGCTACACCTTC.